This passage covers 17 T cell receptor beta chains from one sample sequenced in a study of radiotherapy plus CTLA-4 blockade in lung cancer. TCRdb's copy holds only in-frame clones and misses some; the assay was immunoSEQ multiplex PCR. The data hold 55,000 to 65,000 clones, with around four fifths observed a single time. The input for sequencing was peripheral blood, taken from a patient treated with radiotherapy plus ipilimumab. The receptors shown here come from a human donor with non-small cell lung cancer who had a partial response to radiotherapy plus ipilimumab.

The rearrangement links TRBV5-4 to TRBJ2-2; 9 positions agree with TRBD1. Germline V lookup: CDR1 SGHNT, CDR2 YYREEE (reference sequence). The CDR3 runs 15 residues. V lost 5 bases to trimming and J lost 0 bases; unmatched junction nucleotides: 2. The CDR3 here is CASRRDRANTGELFF. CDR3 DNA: TGTGCCAGCAGAAGGGACAGGGCGAACACCGGGGAGCTGTTTTTT.

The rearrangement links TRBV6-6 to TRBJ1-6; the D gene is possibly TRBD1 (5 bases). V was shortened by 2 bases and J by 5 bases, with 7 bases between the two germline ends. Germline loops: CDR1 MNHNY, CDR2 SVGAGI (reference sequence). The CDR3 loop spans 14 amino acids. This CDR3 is CASSYRGDNSPLHF. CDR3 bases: TGTGCCAGCAGTTACAGGGGCGATAATTCACCCCTCCACTTT.

DNA of the CDR3: TGTGCCAGCAGCTCCACCGGGACTAGCGGGGGCATTCATAGGGATACGCAGTATTTT. Its protein product is CASSSTGTSGGIHRDTQYF. The chain carries TRBV9 and TRBJ2-3, with 14 nucleotides matching TRBD2. Per the germline V gene, CDR1 is SGDLS and CDR2 is YYNGEE. V lost 4 bases and J lost 6; bases outside the gene matches: 16. The length of the CDR3 is 19 residues. Combining the CDR3 with reference TRBV9 and TRBJ2-3 gives the whole variable domain DSGVTQTPKHLITATGQRVTLRCSPRSGDLSVYWYQQSLDQGLQFLIQYYNGEERAKGNILERFSAQQFPDLHSELNLSSLELGDSALYFCASSSTGTSGGIHRDTQYFGPGTRLTVL.

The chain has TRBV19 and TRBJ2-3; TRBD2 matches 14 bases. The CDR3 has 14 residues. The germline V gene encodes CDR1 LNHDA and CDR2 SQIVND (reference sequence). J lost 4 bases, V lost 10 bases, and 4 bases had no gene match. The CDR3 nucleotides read TGTGCCACCCGACTAGCGGGGGGGGCAGATACGCAGTATTTT. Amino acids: CATRLAGGADTQYF. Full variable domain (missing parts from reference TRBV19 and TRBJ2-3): DGGITQSPKYLFRKEGQNVTLSCEQNLNHDAMYWYRQDPGQGLRLIYYSQIVNDFQKGDIAEGYSVSREKKESFPLTVTSAQKNPTAFYLCATRLAGGADTQYFGPGTRLTVL.

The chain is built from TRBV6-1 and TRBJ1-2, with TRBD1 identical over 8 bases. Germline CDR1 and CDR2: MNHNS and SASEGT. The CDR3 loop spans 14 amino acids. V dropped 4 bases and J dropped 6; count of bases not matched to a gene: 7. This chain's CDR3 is CASSGYRGINGYTF. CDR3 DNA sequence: TGTGCCAGCAGTGGGTACAGGGGGATCAATGGCTACACCTTC.

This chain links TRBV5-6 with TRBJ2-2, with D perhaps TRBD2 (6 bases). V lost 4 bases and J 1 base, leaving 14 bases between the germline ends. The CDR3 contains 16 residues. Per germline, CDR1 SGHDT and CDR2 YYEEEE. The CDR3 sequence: CASSGGDLWNTGELFF. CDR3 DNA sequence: TGTGCCAGCAGCGGAGGGGACTTGTGGAACACCGGGGAGCTGTTTTTT.

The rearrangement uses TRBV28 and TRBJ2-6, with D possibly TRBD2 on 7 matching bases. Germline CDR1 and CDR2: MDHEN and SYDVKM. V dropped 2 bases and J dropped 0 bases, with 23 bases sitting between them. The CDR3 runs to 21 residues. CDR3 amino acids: CASSLGPPGGVGFSGANVLTF. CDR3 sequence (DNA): TGTGCCAGCAGTTTAGGCCCCCCGGGGGGCGTCGGATTCTCTGGGGCCAACGTCCTGACTTTC.

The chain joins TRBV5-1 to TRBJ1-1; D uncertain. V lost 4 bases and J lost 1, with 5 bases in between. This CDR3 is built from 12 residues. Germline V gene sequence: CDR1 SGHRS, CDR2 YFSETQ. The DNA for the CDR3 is TGCGCCAGCAGCCCAGAGAACACTGAAGCTTTCTTT. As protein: CASSPENTEAFF.

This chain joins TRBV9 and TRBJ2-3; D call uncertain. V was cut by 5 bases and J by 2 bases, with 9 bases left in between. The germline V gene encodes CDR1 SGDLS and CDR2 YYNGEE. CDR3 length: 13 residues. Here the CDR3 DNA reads TGTGCCAGCAGAGCGACCACCACAGATACGCAGTATTTT. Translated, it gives CASRATTTDTQYF.

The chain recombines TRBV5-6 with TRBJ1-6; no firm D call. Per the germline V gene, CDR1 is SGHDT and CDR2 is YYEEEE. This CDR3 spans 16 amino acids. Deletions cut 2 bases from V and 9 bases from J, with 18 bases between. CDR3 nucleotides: TGTGCCAGCAGCTTAGATTCTCGGGTCTTCGGTTCACCCCTCCACTTT. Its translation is CASSLDSRVFGSPLHF. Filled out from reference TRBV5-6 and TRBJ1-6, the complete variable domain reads DAGVTQSPTHLIKTRGQQVTLRCSPKSGHDTVSWYQQALGQGPQFIFQYYEEEERQRGNFPDRFSGHQFPNYSSELNVNALLLGDSALYLCASSLDSRVFGSPLHFGNGTRLTVT.

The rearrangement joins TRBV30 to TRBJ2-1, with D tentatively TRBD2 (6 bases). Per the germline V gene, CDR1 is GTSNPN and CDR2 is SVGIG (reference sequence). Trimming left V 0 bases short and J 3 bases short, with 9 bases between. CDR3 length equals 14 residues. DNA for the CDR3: TGTGCCTGGAGTGTATCGCGGGGCTACAATGAGCAGTTCTTC. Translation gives CAWSVSRGYNEQFF. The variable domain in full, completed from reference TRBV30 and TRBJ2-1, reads SQTIHQWPATLVQPVGSPLSLECTVEGTSNPNLYWYRQAAGRGLQLLFYSVGIGQISSEVPQNLSASRPQDRQFILSSKKLLLSDSGFYLCAWSVSRGYNEQFFGPGTRLTVL.

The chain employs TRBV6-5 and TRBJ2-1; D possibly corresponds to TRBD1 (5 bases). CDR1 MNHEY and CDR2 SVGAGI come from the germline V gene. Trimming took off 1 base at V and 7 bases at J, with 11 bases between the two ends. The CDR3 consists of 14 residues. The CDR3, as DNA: TGTGCCAGCAGTTACTTAACAGGCCCAAATGAGCAGTTCTTC. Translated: CASSYLTGPNEQFF.

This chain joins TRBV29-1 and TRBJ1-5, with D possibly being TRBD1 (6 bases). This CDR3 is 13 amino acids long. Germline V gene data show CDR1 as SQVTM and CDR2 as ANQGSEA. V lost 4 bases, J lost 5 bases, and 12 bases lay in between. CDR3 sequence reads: CSVAVGGDQPQHF. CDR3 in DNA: TGCAGCGTTGCTGTAGGGGGGGATCAGCCCCAGCATTTT. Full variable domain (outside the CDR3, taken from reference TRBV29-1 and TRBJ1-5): SAVISQKPSRDICQRGTSLTIQCQVDSQVTMMFWYRQQPGQSLTLIATANQGSEATYESGFVIDKFPISRPNLTFSTLTVSNMSPEDSSIYLCSVAVGGDQPQHFGDGTRLSIL.

In nucleotides, the CDR3 is TGTGCCAGCAGCTTAGGGGCATACGAGCAGTACTTC. This encodes CASSLGAYEQYF. The V call is TRBV7-9, the J call TRBJ2-7; no clear D. Per the germline V gene, CDR1 is SEHNR and CDR2 is FQNEAQ (reference sequence). Trimming removed 1 base at V and 4 bases at J, with 5 bases between. This CDR3 comprises 12 residues.

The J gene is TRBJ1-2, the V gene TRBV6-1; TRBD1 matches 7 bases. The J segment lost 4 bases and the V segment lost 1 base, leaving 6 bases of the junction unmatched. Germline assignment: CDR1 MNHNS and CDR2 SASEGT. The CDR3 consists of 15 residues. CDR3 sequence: CASSEEGGQSYGYTF. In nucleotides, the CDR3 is TGTGCCAGCAGTGAAGAAGGGGGACAGTCCTATGGCTACACCTTC.

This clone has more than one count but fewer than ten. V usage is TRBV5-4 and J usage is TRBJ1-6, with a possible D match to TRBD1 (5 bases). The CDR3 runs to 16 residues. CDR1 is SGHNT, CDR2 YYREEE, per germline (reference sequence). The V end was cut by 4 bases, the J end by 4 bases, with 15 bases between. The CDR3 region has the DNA TGTGCCAGCAGCCTCGGACAATCATTATATAATTCACCCCTCCACTTT. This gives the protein CASSLGQSLYNSPLHF.

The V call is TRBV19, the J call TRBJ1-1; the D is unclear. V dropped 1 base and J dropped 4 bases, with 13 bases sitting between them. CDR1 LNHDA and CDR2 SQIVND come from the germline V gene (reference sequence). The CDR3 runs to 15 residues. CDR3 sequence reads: CASSIGPGGSTEAFF. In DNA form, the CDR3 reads TGTGCCAGTAGTATAGGGCCAGGAGGGAGCACTGAAGCTTTCTTT.